Below are 17 T cell receptor beta chains sequenced from a single sample in a study of tumor-infiltrating lymphocytes in primary liver carcinoma. The template, approximately 500 ng total RNA, yielded TCR beta cDNA made with a constant-region primer. Construction of TCR beta libraries relied on three successive nested multiplex PCR rounds employing slightly modified ARM-PCR. Primers for the first two PCR rounds were TRBV1-TRBV30 forward primers and a C-beta reverse primer (approximately 10 cycles per round). One entry per CDR3 protein results from TCRdb running MiXCR on the multiplex PCR reads. Among about 210,000 distinct CDR3 sequences listed, around 60% were seen once. Both blood RNA, taken from unsorted whole blood, and germline DNA were extracted. Sequenced material: peripheral blood. These receptors came from a woman aged 55-70 years with primary liver carcinoma and hepatitis B virus infection.

With regard to this clonotype: One end of the junction is discordant with germline, which a read error may explain. In DNA form, the CDR3 reads TGCAGCGTTGTCCACTTCTCAAGCTCCTACGAGGAGTACTTC. It codes for CSVVHFSSSYEEYF. The chain couples TRBV29-1 to TRBJ2-7; D unclear. CDR3 length: 14 amino acids. Per the germline V gene, CDR1 is SQVTM and CDR2 is ANQGSEA.

Worth noting for this clonotype: Since no conserved phenylalanine or tryptophan closes the CDR3, a read error is the likely cause. The chain has TRBV11-2 and TRBJ1-1, with D perhaps matching TRBD1 (5 bases). Germline V gene sequence: CDR1 SGHAT, CDR2 FQNNGV. The CDR3 spans 13 residues. Written as DNA, the CDR3 is TGTGCCAGCGGCTTAGAGTCAGGGAGTGAAGCTTTCGTT. The encoded protein is CASGLESGSEAFV.

V usage is TRBV11-2 and J usage is TRBJ1-1; D is unclear. CDR1 SGHAT and CDR2 FQNNGV come from the germline V gene. The germline V and J ends were trimmed by 1 base and 7 bases, with 10 bases remaining between them. The CDR3 consists of 13 residues. The CDR3 protein is CASSLVQSIEAFF. The DNA for the CDR3 is TGTGCCAGCAGCTTAGTACAGAGCATTGAAGCTTTCTTT. Full variable domain (remainder filled in from reference TRBV11-2 and TRBJ1-1): EAGVAQSPRYKIIEKRQSVAFWCNPISGHATLYWYQQILGQGPKLLIQFQNNGVVDDSQLPKDRFSAERLKGVDSTLKIQPAKLEDSAVYLCASSLVQSIEAFFGQGTRLTVV.

A note on this clonotype: A read error is possible here, since a much larger clone lies one base away. This chain links TRBV5-4 with TRBJ2-1; 7 bases agree with TRBD2. The CDR3 contains 17 residues. Germline V gene lookup returns CDR1 SGHNT and CDR2 YYREEE (reference sequence). J was trimmed by 8 bases and V by 4 bases; bases with no gene match: 18. CDR3 loop: CASSTPTSESLFDEQFF. The DNA of the CDR3 is TGTGCCAGCAGCACCCCCACTAGCGAGAGTTTGTTTGATGAGCAGTTCTTC.

Concerning this clonotype: A much larger clone lies one base from this, so it may be a read error. This rearrangement joins TRBV7-8 to TRBJ2-7, with 8 bases identical to TRBD2. The CDR3 totals 17 residues. The germline CDR1 and CDR2 sequences are SGHVS and FQNEAQ. With 1 base clipped from V and 7 bases from J, the junction kept 15 bases outside the gene matches. This chain's CDR3 is CASSLGGVAGWPREQYF. The CDR3 nucleotides read TGTGCCAGCAGCTTAGGCGGCGTAGCGGGATGGCCAAGAGAGCAGTACTTC.

Notes on this clonotype: The junction departs from germline at one end; a sequencing error may be responsible. The chain recombines TRBV11-2 with TRBJ2-1, with a weak D call TRBD2 (5 bases). Germline CDR1 is SGHAT and CDR2 is FQNNGV. This CDR3 has 15 residues. CDR3 in amino acids: CVSSLEGSLLNEQCF. CDR3 DNA: TGTGTCAGCAGCTTAGAGGGAAGTCTCCTCAATGAGCAGTGCTTC.

This chain joins TRBV6-4 and TRBJ2-2; D call uncertain. The CDR3 has 13 residues. CDR1 and CDR2 (germline): MRHNA, SNTAGT. Trimming stripped 8 bases from V and 1 base from J, with 8 bases between. This chain's CDR3 is CASRPQNTGELFF. In DNA form, the CDR3 reads TGTGCCAGCCGACCCCAGAACACCGGGGAGCTGTTTTTT.

Regarding this clonotype: One end of the junction does not line up with germline, which may come from a read error. This chain uses TRBV29-1 with TRBJ2-2, with 8 bases aligning to TRBD1. The CDR3 extends over 13 amino acids. The germline V gene encodes CDR1 SQVTM and CDR2 ANQGSEA. CDR3 sequence: CSVDRGGTRELFF. The CDR3 DNA reads as TGCAGTGTTGACAGGGGCGGGACCCGGGAGCTGTTTTTT.

Note on this clonotype: Mismatch with germline at one junction end may stem from a read error. V gene TRBV5-1 combines with J gene TRBJ1-3; D unresolved. The CDR3 has 14 residues. Germline CDR1 and CDR2: SGHRS and YFSETQ. The CDR3 nucleotides are TGCGCCAGCGGCTTGGTTGGCTCTGGAAACACCATATATTTT. As protein: CASGLVGSGNTIYF.

A remark on this clonotype: A read error may explain this, as a much larger clone is one base away. The rearrangement uses TRBV5-8 and TRBJ2-3; possibly TRBD1 for D (6 bases). Germline values: CDR1 SGHTS, CDR2 YDEGEE. V shed 6 bases and J shed 10 bases, with 18 bases lying between them. The CDR3 totals 13 residues. CDR3 protein: CASIKIQGIAQYF. Written as DNA, the CDR3 is TGTGCCAGCATAAAGATCCAGGGGATTGCGCAGTATTTT.

This clonotype was seen only once. The conserved phenylalanine or tryptophan normally closing the CDR3 is absent here, so this likely arose from a read error. The chain recombines TRBV6-6 with TRBJ2-3, with D possibly TRBD2 on 5 matching bases. In germline, CDR1 is MNHNY, CDR2 SVGAGI (reference sequence). The CDR3 is 16 residues long. With 0 bases removed from V and 2 bases from J, the gap between germline ends came to 12 bases. As DNA, the CDR3 is TGTGCCAGCAGTTACTCCGGGATAGGAAACACAGATACGCAGTATTAT. Translation: CASSYSGIGNTDTQYY.

This clonotype is classed as medium-sized (0.01 to 0.1%). V gene TRBV11-2 combines with J gene TRBJ1-1; D unresolved. The ends were cut back, 4 bases at V and 5 bases at J, with 11 bases in the middle. CDR1 SGHAT and CDR2 FQNNGV come from the germline V gene. This CDR3 has 13 amino acids. The DNA of the CDR3 is TGTGCCAGCAGCTCACCCCCAAGTACTGAAGCTTTCTTT. This translates into CASSSPPSTEAFF.

In regard to this clonotype: The germline gene is not matched at one end of the junction; a read error may be the cause. The CDR3 region is CASCPSRNGWDRQYF. DNA for the CDR3: TGTGCCAGCTGCCCCTCCCGGAACGGGTGGGATAGGCAGTATTTT. The rearrangement joins TRBV7-3 to TRBJ2-3; D not certain. The CDR3 is 15 residues long. Germline V CDR1 and CDR2: SGHTA, FQGTGA.

Details on this clonotype: A read error may be the cause here, since a much bigger clone is one base away. This sequence joins TRBV5-6 and TRBJ1-2; D is unclear. There are 13 residues in the CDR3. Germline lookup yields CDR1 SGHDT and CDR2 YYEEEE. V lost 6 bases to trimming and J lost 3 bases, with 12 bases between them. CDR3 amino acids: CASISQAHYGYTF. The CDR3 DNA follows: TGTGCCAGCATCTCGCAGGCTCACTATGGCTACACCTTC.

This clonotype was seen only a few times. The chain joins TRBV4-2 to TRBJ2-7; 13 nucleotides line up with TRBD2. Germline-derived CDR1 and CDR2 are LGHNA and YNFKEQ. The CDR3 is made up of 17 amino acids. The ends lost 10 bases at V and 1 base at J; junction bases unmatched: 13. This CDR3 is CATTGLAGVYKSYEQYF. The CDR3 nucleotides read TGTGCCACTACTGGACTAGCGGGAGTTTATAAGTCCTACGAGCAGTACTTC.

A few counts support this clonotype. V gene TRBV11-1 combines with J gene TRBJ2-1; D unresolved. V was trimmed by 1 base and J by 9 bases, leaving 19 bases between them. Germline loops: CDR1 SGHAT, CDR2 FQDESV (reference sequence). The CDR3 totals 16 residues. CDR3 residues: CASSLEPRSSYGEQFF. The CDR3 DNA sequence: TGTGCCAGCAGCTTAGAGCCCAGGAGCTCCTACGGTGAGCAGTTCTTC.

The chain recombines TRBV12-3 or TRBV12-4 with TRBJ2-7; 8 positions match TRBD2. The CDR3 totals 17 residues. J gave up 2 bases and V 4 bases, and 13 bases lay outside the gene matches. The CDR3 coding sequence is TGTGCCAGCAGTTCTGGACTAGCAGGAGGTTGCGCCTACGAGCAGTACTTC. The encoded protein is CASSSGLAGGCAYEQYF.